Listed below are T cell receptor beta chains from one sample, sequenced in a study of blood T cells in healthy people across ages. TCRdb re-called the 5' RACE reads through MiXCR, storing one row per CDR3 protein. The data show about 620,000 distinct CDR3 sequences, with under 25% seen just once and 3.5% to 4% held by the top ten. Sequencing input: blood. The receptors derive from a man in his 70s in good health. Both conserved end residues are part of each CDR3. Each record gives: D gene, clone size, J gene, V gene, CDR3 DNA, CDR3 protein. The D gene is left open where the match is weak. Where a row states a size, it is once, few, many or the class of an expanded clone; other rows omit it.

D gene: TRBD2
clone size: .
J gene: TRBJ2-3
V gene: TRBV2
CDR3 DNA: TGTGCCAGATCGGAAACTTGGGCGGGAGATGGAACAGATACGCAGTATTTT
CDR3 protein: CARSETWAGDGTDTQYF

D gene: TRBD2
clone size: .
J gene: TRBJ2-3
V gene: TRBV29-1
CDR3 DNA: TGCAGCGTTCGAGCGGGAGAGGATACGCAGTATTTT
CDR3 protein: CSVRAGEDTQYF

D gene: .
clone size: few
J gene: TRBJ2-2
V gene: TRBV7-6
CDR3 DNA: TGTGCCAGCAGCTCCTCGAGGGACACCGGGGAGCTGTTTTTT
CDR3 protein: CASSSSRDTGELFF

D gene: .
clone size: few
J gene: TRBJ2-2
V gene: TRBV20-1
CDR3 DNA: TGCAGTGCTAGGGACGTAGCGTCCGGGGAGCTGTTTTTT
CDR3 protein: CSARDVASGELFF

D gene: TRBD1
clone size: .
J gene: TRBJ1-2
V gene: TRBV5-8
CDR3 DNA: TGTGCCAGCAGCAAAGGAACAGGGGCCCGAGGGGGCTACACCTTC
CDR3 protein: CASSKGTGARGGYTF

D gene: .
clone size: once
J gene: TRBJ1-4
V gene: TRBV20-1
CDR3 DNA: TGCAGTGCTAGGGAACTGACGTCAACTAATGAAAAACTGTTTTTT
CDR3 protein: CSARELTSTNEKLFF

D gene: .
clone size: few
J gene: TRBJ2-1
V gene: TRBV28
CDR3 DNA: TGTGCCAGCATTATAGCCAGGGGTCAGTCCTACAATGAGCAGTTCTTC
CDR3 protein: CASIIARGQSYNEQFF

D gene: .
clone size: many
J gene: TRBJ2-5
V gene: TRBV16
CDR3 DNA: TGTGCCAGCAGCCAACGGTCCCAAGAGACCCAGTACTTC
CDR3 protein: CASSQRSQETQYF

D gene: .
clone size: few
J gene: TRBJ2-1
V gene: TRBV24-1
CDR3 DNA: TGTGCCACCAGTGCGACTATCCACAATGAGCAGTTCTTC
CDR3 protein: CATSATIHNEQFF

D gene: TRBD2
clone size: few
J gene: TRBJ2-3
V gene: TRBV15
CDR3 DNA: TGTGCCACCAGCAGAGATCAGGCTAGCGGGACAGATACGCAGTATTTT
CDR3 protein: CATSRDQASGTDTQYF

D gene: TRBD2
clone size: .
J gene: TRBJ2-3
V gene: TRBV20-1
CDR3 DNA: TGCAGTGCCCCCTGGCCTAGCGGGGTCGGAAGGGAGGCAGATACGCAGTATTTT
CDR3 protein: CSAPWPSGVGREADTQYF

D gene: TRBD1
clone size: .
J gene: TRBJ1-4
V gene: TRBV3-1
CDR3 DNA: TGTGCCAGCAGCCAGGGGACAGTCCTTAATGAAAAACTGTTTTTT
CDR3 protein: CASSQGTVLNEKLFF

D gene: .
clone size: few
J gene: TRBJ1-4
V gene: TRBV3-1
CDR3 DNA: TGTGCCAGCAGCCTCAGCGGGCCGTCGGGCCGTGGGGAACTGTTTTTT
CDR3 protein: CASSLSGPSGRGELFF

D gene: .
clone size: .
J gene: TRBJ2-3
V gene: TRBV5-6
CDR3 DNA: TGTGCCAGCAGCTTGTTGGGGACGGCCACAGATACGCAGTATTTT
CDR3 protein: CASSLLGTATDTQYF

D gene: TRBD1
clone size: .
J gene: TRBJ2-5
V gene: TRBV20-1
CDR3 DNA: TGCAGTGTAGGACAGGGGGCCGTCGAGACCCAGTACTTC
CDR3 protein: CSVGQGAVETQYF

D gene: TRBD2
clone size: .
J gene: TRBJ2-7
V gene: TRBV6-2/TRBV6-3
CDR3 DNA: TGTGCCAGCAGCGGGACTAGCGGGAGATACGGGCAGTACTTC
CDR3 protein: CASSGTSGRYGQYF